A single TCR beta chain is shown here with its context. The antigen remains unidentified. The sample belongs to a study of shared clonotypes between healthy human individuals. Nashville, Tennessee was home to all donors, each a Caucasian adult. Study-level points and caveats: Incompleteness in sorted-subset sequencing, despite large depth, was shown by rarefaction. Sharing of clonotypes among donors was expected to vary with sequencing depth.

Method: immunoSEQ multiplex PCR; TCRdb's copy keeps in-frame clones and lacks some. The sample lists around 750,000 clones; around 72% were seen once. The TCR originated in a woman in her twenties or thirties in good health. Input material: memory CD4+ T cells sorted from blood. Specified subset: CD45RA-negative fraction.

CDR3 DNA: TGTGCCAGTAGTATTCGGGGCCCGAACACTGAAGCTTTCTTT. Its protein is CASSIRGPNTEAFF. The V and J genes are TRBV19 and TRBJ1-1; maybe TRBD1 (5 bases). Deletions cut 3 bases from V and 1 base from J, with 9 bases between. This CDR3 comprises 14 residues. Germline V CDR1 and CDR2: LNHDA, SQIVND (reference sequence). The variable domain in full, completed from reference TRBV19 and TRBJ1-1, reads DGGITQSPKYLFRKEGQNVTLSCEQNLNHDAMYWYRQDPGQGLRLIYYSQIVNDFQKGDIAEGYSVSREKKESFPLTVTSAQKNPTAFYLCASSIRGPNTEAFFGQGTRLTVV.